This TCR beta chain was recorded in a study of T cells after yellow fever vaccination. Study-level findings and limits: The booster saw the reappearance of most primary-vaccination clones (roughly 97% CD4, around 90% CD8).

MiXCR was run by TCRdb on the 5' RACE reads, yielding one entry per CDR3 protein. The sample lists 100,000 to 150,000 distinct CDR3 sequences, around 9.8% occurring once. Worth noting for this clonotype: What it binds is not known.

This CDR3 has 17 residues. The germline V gene encodes CDR1 MGHRA and CDR2 YSYEKL. V lost 3 bases to trimming and J lost 0 bases, with 12 bases between them. The sequence was collected from a man aged 18 to 30 who received the YFV17D yellow fever vaccine. This sequence joins TRBV4-1 and TRBJ2-6; D unclear. Here the sequenced sample was CD8+ T cells sorted from PBMCs, taken on the day of the yellow fever booster vaccination. In DNA, the CDR3 is TGCGCCAGCAGCCAGTTCGTAGGTAACTCTGGGGCCAACGTCCTGACTTTC. Translation: CASSQFVGNSGANVLTF.